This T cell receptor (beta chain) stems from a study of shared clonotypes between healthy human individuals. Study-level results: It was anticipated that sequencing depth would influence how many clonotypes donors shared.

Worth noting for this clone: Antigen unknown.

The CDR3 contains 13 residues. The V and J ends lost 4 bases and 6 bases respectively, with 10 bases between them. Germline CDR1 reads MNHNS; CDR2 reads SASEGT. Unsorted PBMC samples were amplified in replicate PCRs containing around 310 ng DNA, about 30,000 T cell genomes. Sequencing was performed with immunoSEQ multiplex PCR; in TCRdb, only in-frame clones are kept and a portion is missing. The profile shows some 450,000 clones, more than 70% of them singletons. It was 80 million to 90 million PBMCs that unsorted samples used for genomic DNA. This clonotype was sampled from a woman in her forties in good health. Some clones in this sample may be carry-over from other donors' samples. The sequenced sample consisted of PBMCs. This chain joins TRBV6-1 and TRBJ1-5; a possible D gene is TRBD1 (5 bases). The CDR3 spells CASSVVRGQPQHF. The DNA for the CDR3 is TGTGCCAGCAGTGTAGTGAGGGGTCAGCCCCAGCATTTT.